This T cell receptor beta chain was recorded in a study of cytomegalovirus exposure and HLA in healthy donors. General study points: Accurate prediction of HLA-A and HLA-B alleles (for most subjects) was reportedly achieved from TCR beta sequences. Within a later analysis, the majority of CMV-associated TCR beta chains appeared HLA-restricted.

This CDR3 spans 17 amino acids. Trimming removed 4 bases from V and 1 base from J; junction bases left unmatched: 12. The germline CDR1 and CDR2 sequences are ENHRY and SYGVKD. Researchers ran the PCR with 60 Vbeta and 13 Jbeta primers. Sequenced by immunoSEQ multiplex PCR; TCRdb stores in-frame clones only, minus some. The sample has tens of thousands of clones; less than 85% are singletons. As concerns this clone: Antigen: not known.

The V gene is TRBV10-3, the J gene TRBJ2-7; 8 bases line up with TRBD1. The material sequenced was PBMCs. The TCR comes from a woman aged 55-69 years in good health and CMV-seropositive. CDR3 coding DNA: TGTGCCATCAGTGTGAGTCCCCACAGGGGGGATTCCTACGAGCAGTACTTC. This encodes CAISVSPHRGDSYEQYF.